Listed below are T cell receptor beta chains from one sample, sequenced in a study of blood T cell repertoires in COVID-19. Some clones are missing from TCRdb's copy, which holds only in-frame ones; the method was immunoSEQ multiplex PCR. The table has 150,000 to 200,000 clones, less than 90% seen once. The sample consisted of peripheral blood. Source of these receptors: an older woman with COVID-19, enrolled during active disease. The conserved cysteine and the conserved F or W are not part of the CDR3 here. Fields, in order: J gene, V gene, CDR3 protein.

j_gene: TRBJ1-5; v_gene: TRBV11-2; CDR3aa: ASSSTVYSNQPQH
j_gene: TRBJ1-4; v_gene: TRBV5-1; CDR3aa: ASSLVQGAPTNEKLF
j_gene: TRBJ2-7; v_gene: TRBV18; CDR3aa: ASFMDREGYEQY
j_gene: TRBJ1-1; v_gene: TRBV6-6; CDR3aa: ASSLGQGATDAAF
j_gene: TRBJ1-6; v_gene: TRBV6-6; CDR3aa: ASSSFRDGANSPLH
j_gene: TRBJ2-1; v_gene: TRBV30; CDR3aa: ARGLAAYNEQF
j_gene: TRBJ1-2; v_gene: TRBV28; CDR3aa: ASSPQTGGRSYGYT
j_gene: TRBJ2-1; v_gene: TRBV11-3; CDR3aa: ASSFLGGGNNEQF
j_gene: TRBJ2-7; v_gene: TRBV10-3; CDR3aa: AISEGDPASSYEQY
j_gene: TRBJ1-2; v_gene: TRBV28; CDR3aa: ASSREGARNYGYT
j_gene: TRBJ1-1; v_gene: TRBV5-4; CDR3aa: ASSVLKQSEAF
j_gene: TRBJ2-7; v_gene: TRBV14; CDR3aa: ASSTAGTGYYEQY
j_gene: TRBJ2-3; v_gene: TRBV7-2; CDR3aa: ASSLDSGGVDTQY
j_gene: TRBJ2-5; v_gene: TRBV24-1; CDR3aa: ATSDLSGGRETQY
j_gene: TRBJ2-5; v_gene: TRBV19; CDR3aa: ASSKGLTGAAETQY
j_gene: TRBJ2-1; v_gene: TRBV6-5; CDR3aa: ASSYSASGHNEQF
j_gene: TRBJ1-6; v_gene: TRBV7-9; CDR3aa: ASSLGAGAGNSPLH
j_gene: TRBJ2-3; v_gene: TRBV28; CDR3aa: ASSSRDRGTDTQY
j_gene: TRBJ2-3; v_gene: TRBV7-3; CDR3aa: ASSPRTGGTDTQY
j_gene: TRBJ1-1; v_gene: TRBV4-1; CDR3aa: ASCDRVSTEAF
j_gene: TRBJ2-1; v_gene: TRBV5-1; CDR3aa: ASSSSNEQF
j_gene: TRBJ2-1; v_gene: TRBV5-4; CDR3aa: ASSLETSSYNEQF
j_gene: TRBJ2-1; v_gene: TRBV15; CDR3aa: ATSRGLAGDLSGNEQF
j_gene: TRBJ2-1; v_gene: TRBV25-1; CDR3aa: ASSEYPNEQF
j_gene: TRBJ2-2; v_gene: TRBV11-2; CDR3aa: ASRYRTSGTGELF
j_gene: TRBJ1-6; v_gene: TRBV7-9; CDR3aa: ASTGGAGGVNNSPLH
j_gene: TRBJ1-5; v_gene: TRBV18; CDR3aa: ASSQGRLEVDSNQPQH
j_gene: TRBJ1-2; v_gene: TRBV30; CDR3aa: AWTLGVGSYGYT
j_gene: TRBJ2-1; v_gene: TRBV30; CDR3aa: AWSTGTPSSNEQF
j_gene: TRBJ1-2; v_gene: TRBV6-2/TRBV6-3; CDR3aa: ASSSDRWGNYGYT
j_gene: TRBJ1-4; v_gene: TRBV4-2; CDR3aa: ASSQSGSGEKLF
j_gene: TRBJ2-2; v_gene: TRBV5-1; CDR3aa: ASSLDRLRAGELF
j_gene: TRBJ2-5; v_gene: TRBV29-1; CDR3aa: SGSRDQETQY
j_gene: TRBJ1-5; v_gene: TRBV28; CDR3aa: ASSFRDRVLQH
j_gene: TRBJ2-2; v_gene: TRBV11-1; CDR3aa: ASSFRTGGTGELF
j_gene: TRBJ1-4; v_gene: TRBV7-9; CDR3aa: ASSQRTGGNEKLF
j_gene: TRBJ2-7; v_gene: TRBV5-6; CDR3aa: ASSLGTSSYEQY
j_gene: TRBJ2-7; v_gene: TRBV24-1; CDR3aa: ATSDSDYHNEQY
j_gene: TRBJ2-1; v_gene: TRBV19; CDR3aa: ASRWPNEQF
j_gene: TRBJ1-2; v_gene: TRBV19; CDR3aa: ASSISGGYGYT
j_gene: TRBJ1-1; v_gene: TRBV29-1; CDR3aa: SVDQGHLNTEAF
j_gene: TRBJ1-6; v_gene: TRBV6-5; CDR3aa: ASSYSHRNYNSPLH
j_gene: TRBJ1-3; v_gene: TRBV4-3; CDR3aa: ASSQALQGTGNTIY
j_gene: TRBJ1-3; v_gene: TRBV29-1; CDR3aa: SAAPSGASGNTIY
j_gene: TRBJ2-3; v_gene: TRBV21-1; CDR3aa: ASSKVGRVTDTQY
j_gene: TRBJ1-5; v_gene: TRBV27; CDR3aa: ASSWRQPSNQPQH
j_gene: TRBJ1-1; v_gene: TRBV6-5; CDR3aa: ASRGGNTEAF
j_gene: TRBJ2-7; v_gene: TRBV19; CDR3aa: ASSIGRGVSEQY
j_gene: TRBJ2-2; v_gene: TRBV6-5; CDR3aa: ASSGLAGAPGELF
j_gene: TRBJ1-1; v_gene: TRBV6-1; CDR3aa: ASSEAGPGTEAF
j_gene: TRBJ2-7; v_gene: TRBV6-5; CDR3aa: ASSRIAYYEQY
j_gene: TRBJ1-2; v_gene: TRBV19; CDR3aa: ASSRTPPGDGYT
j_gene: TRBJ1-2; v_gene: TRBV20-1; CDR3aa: SATRSGYT